Shown below are 8 T cell receptor beta chains from a single sample sequenced in a study of T cell changes during pregnancy in multiple sclerosis. Profiled with immunoSEQ multiplex PCR; TCRdb holds only in-frame clones, not every one. Among 45,000 to 60,000 clones listed, roughly nine tenths were seen once. Material: CD8+ T cells from peripheral blood mononuclear cells, obtained before pregnancy. Every receptor here comes from a female donor with multiple sclerosis, enrolled in a pregnancy study.

This chain connects TRBV2 to TRBJ1-1, with 12 nucleotides matching TRBD1. Germline V gene lookup returns CDR1 SNHLY and CDR2 FYNNEI. CDR3 length: 15 residues. Trimming removed 0 bases from V and 4 bases from J; junction bases left unmatched: 0. Here the CDR3 DNA reads TGTGCCAGCAGTGAAGCGGGACAGGGGGCCACTGAAGCTTTCTTT. Its protein is CASSEAGQGATEAFF.

This chain joins TRBV7-9 and TRBJ2-3, with TRBD1 matching 10 bases. The CDR3 spans 17 residues. Germline assignment: CDR1 SEHNR and CDR2 FQNEAQ (reference sequence). V dropped 5 bases and J dropped 0; count of bases not matched to a gene: 8. The CDR3 is CASSGGQGYRSTDTQYF. CDR3 coding DNA: TGTGCCAGCAGCGGGGGACAGGGGTACCGTAGCACAGATACGCAGTATTTT.

CDR3 sequence: CASSTMNTEAFF. Here the CDR3 DNA reads TGTGCCAGCAGCACAATGAACACTGAAGCTTTCTTT. The V gene is TRBV5-6, the J gene TRBJ1-1; D is undetermined. Germline values: CDR1 SGHDT, CDR2 YYEEEE. Trimming removed 4 bases at V and 0 bases at J, with 4 bases between. The CDR3 has 12 residues.

The chain has TRBV27 and TRBJ2-7; 9 nucleotides agree with TRBD1. CDR1 and CDR2 (germline): MNHEY, SMNVEV (reference sequence). This CDR3 contains 15 residues. Trimming at V came to 6 bases and at J to 4 bases, leaving 10 bases not matched to a gene. For the CDR3, the DNA is TGTGCCAGCAGCCCGGGACAGGGCCTCTATTACGAGCAGTACTTC. This translates into CASSPGQGLYYEQYF.

The V call is TRBV5-1, the J call TRBJ1-1; TRBD1 agrees at 10 bases. Trimming removed 2 bases from V and 2 bases from J; junction bases left unmatched: 3. Germline loops: CDR1 SGHRS, CDR2 YFSETQ. CDR3 length: 15 amino acids. In DNA, the CDR3 is TGCGCCAGCAGCTTACGACAGGGGGCCAACACTGAAGCTTTCTTT. This sequence encodes CASSLRQGANTEAFF.

This clone has just one count. This rearrangement joins TRBV29-1 to TRBJ2-5; no clear D. Germline lookup yields CDR1 SQVTM and CDR2 ANQGSEA. The CDR3 consists of 12 residues. The V end was cut by 3 bases, the J end by 3 bases, with 8 bases between. CDR3 sequence: CSVELAEETQYF. CDR3 nucleotide sequence: TGCAGCGTTGAGTTGGCGGAAGAGACCCAGTACTTC.

V gene TRBV19 combines with J gene TRBJ2-7, with D maybe TRBD2 (7 bases). The V and J ends lost 3 bases and 6 bases respectively, with 15 bases between them. The CDR3 spans 14 residues. Germline loops: CDR1 LNHDA, CDR2 SQIVND (reference sequence). The CDR3 loop reads CASSISGGPGEQYF. In nucleotides, the CDR3 is TGTGCCAGTAGTATCTCCGGGGGGCCGGGCGAGCAGTACTTC.

V and J are TRBV29-1 and TRBJ2-1; no clear D. CDR1 and CDR2 (germline): SQVTM, ANQGSEA. With 3 bases removed from V and 2 bases from J, the gap between germline ends came to 14 bases. This CDR3 comprises 15 residues. The CDR3 DNA is TGCAGCGTTGACGGTCAGGCCCCGGCCTACAATGAGCAGTTCTTC. This sequence encodes CSVDGQAPAYNEQFF.